These T cell receptor beta chains were read from a single sample in a study of lymphopenia after photon versus proton radiotherapy. Here immunoSEQ multiplex PCR was the method, and the copy in TCRdb shows in-frame clones only, minus some. Of 35,000 to 50,000 clones listed, around nine tenths are singletons. The specimen comprised peripheral blood, sampled from a patient treated with photon-based radiotherapy. These receptors were taken from a man in his 60s with cholangiocarcinoma. The CDR3 runs from the conserved cysteine through the conserved F or W. The D gene is left open where the match is weak. For some rows the clone size is stated as once, few or many, or as a class when expanded; others skip it.

size,J,V,D,CDR3,DNA
.,TRBJ2-1,TRBV15,.,CATSRDSPSYNEQFF,TGTGCCACCAGCAGAGACAGCCCCTCCTACAATGAGCAGTTCTTC
.,TRBJ2-7,TRBV9,TRBD2,CASSVGLAGPSYEQYF,TGTGCCAGCAGCGTAGGACTAGCGGGGCCCTCCTACGAGCAGTACTTC
.,TRBJ2-7,TRBV11-3,.,CASGDIFTYEQYF,TGTGCCAGCGGGGACATTTTTACCTACGAGCAGTACTTC
.,TRBJ1-2,TRBV6-1,.,CASIITPGGYGYTF,TGTGCCAGCATAATAACCCCCGGAGGCTATGGCTACACCTTC
.,TRBJ2-3,TRBV5-8,.,CASSYGRGSTDTQYF,TGTGCCAGCAGTTATGGACGGGGGAGCACAGATACGCAGTATTTT
.,TRBJ2-5,TRBV28,.,CASSLGGRETQYF,TGTGCCAGCAGTTTAGGGGGCCGGGAGACCCAGTACTTC
.,TRBJ2-1,TRBV7-2,TRBD2,CASSLDPSGNEQFF,TGTGCCAGCAGCTTAGATCCTAGCGGCAATGAGCAGTTCTTC
.,TRBJ2-6,TRBV16,.,CASSPHISGANVLTF,TGTGCCAGCAGCCCCCACATCTCTGGGGCCAACGTCCTGACTTTC
once,TRBJ2-7,TRBV13,TRBD1,CASSLPGGSLEQYF,TGTGCCAGCAGCTTACCAGGGGGATCCCTCGAGCAGTACTTC
.,TRBJ2-4,TRBV11-3,TRBD2,CASSLVAGEGIQYF,TGTGCCAGCAGTTTAGTAGCGGGGGAAGGCATTCAGTACTTC
.,TRBJ2-7,TRBV5-1,.,CASSSPGDRWSYEQYF,TGCGCCAGCAGCTCTCCTGGCGACAGGTGGTCCTACGAGCAGTACTTC
.,TRBJ1-5,TRBV7-2,.,CASRLDSNQPQHF,TGTGCCAGCAGGCTTGATAGCAATCAGCCCCAGCATTTT
.,TRBJ1-4,TRBV6-6,.,CASSFSPPGREKLFF,TGTGCCAGCAGTTTTTCCCCCCCGGGTAGGGAAAAACTGTTTTTT
.,TRBJ2-3,TRBV15,TRBD2,CATSRRAGGLGTDTQYF,TGTGCCACCAGCAGGCGAGCGGGGGGGCTTGGCACAGATACGCAGTATTTT
once,TRBJ2-3,TRBV6-5,.,CASRNLGGGADTQYF,TGTGCCAGCCGAAACCTAGGGGGAGGGGCAGATACGCAGTATTTT
.,TRBJ2-5,TRBV19,TRBD1,CASSGQGEQETQYF,TGTGCCAGTAGCGGACAGGGGGAGCAGGAGACCCAGTACTTC
.,TRBJ2-3,TRBV6-5,.,CASSGAPGTDTQYF,TGTGCCAGCAGCGGGGCCCCAGGGACAGATACGCAGTATTTT